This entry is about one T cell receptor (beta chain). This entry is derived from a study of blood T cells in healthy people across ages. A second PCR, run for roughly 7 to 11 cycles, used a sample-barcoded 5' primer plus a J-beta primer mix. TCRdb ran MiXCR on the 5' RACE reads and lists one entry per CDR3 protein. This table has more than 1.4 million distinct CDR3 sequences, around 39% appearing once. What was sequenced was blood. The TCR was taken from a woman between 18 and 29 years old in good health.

In DNA form, the CDR3 reads TGTACCGGCGCAGGACGGACTGAAGCTTTCTTT. Translation gives CTGAGRTEAFF. The chain is built from TRBV21-1 and TRBJ1-1. TRBV21-1 is a pseudogene locus. The CDR3 is made up of 11 amino acids.